This T cell receptor beta chain was recorded in a study of beta chain features in type 1 diabetes. Study results and caveats: Moderately but significantly shorter TCRB CDR3s were found in Type 1 diabetes patients in all four CD4+ subsets. Unsettled here was the matter of whether HLA type influences TCRB rearrangement.

A sort by CD45RO/CCR7/CD25/CD127/CD95/CD27 yielded CD4+ naive, central memory, regulatory and stem cell-like memory cells. Germline V lookup: CDR1 SGHDN, CDR2 FVKESK. Trimming cost V 4 bases and J 8 bases, with 18 bases left between them. The CDR3 runs 15 residues. Sequenced material consisted of expressed TCRB transcripts (all of the isolated RNA was reverse transcribed). Assay: immunoSEQ multiplex PCR; the TCRdb copy retains only in-frame clones and omits some. The data hold about 290,000 clones, with under 8.5% observed a single time. On this clone: Its target is unknown.

Input material: central memory CD4+ T cells from blood. The receptor was derived from a woman aged 18-29 years in good health. The chain recombines TRBV14 with TRBJ2-1; D perhaps matches TRBD1 (5 bases). The CDR3 DNA reads as TGTGCCAGCAGCCCGCAGGGTTCCCAATTTCATGAGCAGTTCTTC. Translating it yields CASSPQGSQFHEQFF. Drawing the rest from reference TRBV14 and TRBJ2-1, the complete variable domain is EAGVTQFPSHSVIEKGQTVTLRCDPISGHDNLYWYRRVMGKEIKFLLHFVKESKQDESGMPNNRFLAERTGGTYSTLKVQPAELEDSGVYFCASSPQGSQFHEQFFGPGTRLTVL.